This entry concerns a single TCR beta chain. The antigen is unknown. The CDR3 covers 15 residues. Trimming took off 4 bases at V and 0 bases at J, with 12 bases between the two ends. Germline-derived CDR1 and CDR2 are LNHNV and YYDKDF (reference sequence). These data are taken from a study of PD-1 blockade in classical Hodgkin lymphoma. Time point meaning: cycle 4 day 1 (C4D1), after more than five weeks of nivolumab. Brentuximab vedotin exposure varied, and every patient relapsed after autologous stem cell transplantation. Regarding the study as a whole: Newly diagnosed patients were reported to exhibit reduced baseline TCR diversity relative to healthy donors.

Sequenced by immunoSEQ multiplex PCR; TCRdb stores in-frame clones only, minus some. The sample yields approximately 84,000 clones, 83% seen once. V and J are TRBV15 and TRBJ1-2; D perhaps matches TRBD1 (6 bases). The material was peripheral blood mononuclear cells (PBMCs), obtained before the fourth cycle of nivolumab. The clonotype was recovered from a human donor with classical Hodgkin lymphoma. The CDR3 reads CATSTHRVANYGYTF. CDR3 DNA sequence: TGTGCCACCAGCACTCACAGGGTTGCTAACTATGGCTACACCTTC.